The present entry profiles one TCR beta chain with its context. CDR1 and CDR2 (germline): MNHEY, SVGAGI. V was pared by 0 bases and J by 8 bases, with 16 bases between. CDR3 size: 16 residues. Only in-frame clones appear in the TCRdb table, and some are missing; sequencing was by immunoSEQ multiplex PCR. The data contain roughly 110,000 clones, roughly 91% of them singletons. This sample is drawn from a study of T cell responses to AZD1222 COVID-19 vaccine. The sequence was obtained from an adult who received the AZD1222 COVID-19 vaccine. Source: peripheral blood, taken 28 days after the second AZD1222 dose. The chain has TRBV6-5 and TRBJ1-4; D is uncertain. The CDR3 spells CASSYSIRQRREKLFF. In nucleotides, the CDR3 is TGTGCCAGCAGTTACTCGATCCGTCAGAGGCGCGAAAAACTGTTTTTT.